The present T cell receptor beta chain was sequenced within a study of blood T cell repertoires in COVID-19. Study details: The United States, Italy and Spain provided the acute and convalescent COVID-19 samples. Sources were T cells, B-cell-depleted T cells, or PBMCs; the material itself was cDNA or gDNA.

This CDR3 is built from 16 residues. V lost 5 bases to trimming and J lost 0 bases; unmatched junction nucleotides: 7. In germline, CDR1 is LNHDA, CDR2 SQIVND (reference sequence). Methods used by the authors: By means of reference gene primer amplification, nucleated cell counts were estimated. The data were produced by immunoSEQ multiplex PCR, yet TCRdb's version contains in-frame clones alone and is incomplete. V, J and clone size were drawn from that table, and D and trimming were deduced from the DNA. The sample lists 97,000 or so clones; 84% were seen once. Material: peripheral blood. The chain links TRBV19 to TRBJ2-1; TRBD1 agrees at 7 bases. The receptor's source is a human donor in a cohort sampled during active COVID-19. This CDR3 is CASSRPGQASYNEQFF. CDR3 nucleotide sequence: TGTGCCAGTAGTCGACCAGGACAGGCCTCCTACAATGAGCAGTTCTTC.